A selection of T cell receptor beta chains follows, all from one sample in a study of T cell changes during pregnancy in multiple sclerosis. The assay was immunoSEQ multiplex PCR, and TCRdb's table has in-frame clones only and misses some. The sample holds approximately 40,000 clones; around 90% are singletons and the top ten take about 0.6%. Material: CD4+ T cells from peripheral blood mononuclear cells, obtained before pregnancy. The source of these receptors is a female donor with multiple sclerosis, enrolled in a pregnancy study. CDR3s include the opening cysteine and the closing phenylalanine or tryptophan. The order of the fields is V gene, J gene, clone size, D gene, CDR3 DNA, CDR3 protein. D genes are given only for firm matches. A clone size is listed for some rows: how often the clone was seen (once, few, many), or a class if it is expanded.

V: TRBV2; J: TRBJ2-1; size: NA; D: TRBD2; DNA: TGTGCCAGCAGTGAAGGACTAGCGGGGTACAATGAGCAGTTCTTC; CDR3: CASSEGLAGYNEQFF
V: TRBV5-6; J: TRBJ2-3; size: NA; D: NA; DNA: TGTGCCAGCAGCTTGGTGAGGAATACGCAGTATTTT; CDR3: CASSLVRNTQYF
V: TRBV4-3; J: TRBJ1-6; size: NA; D: NA; DNA: TGCGCGCCACTGACACGTGGGAATTCACCCCTCCACTTT; CDR3: CAPLTRGNSPLHF
V: TRBV1; J: TRBJ2-1; size: once; D: NA; DNA: TGCACCAGCAGCCAGAGAAGGAGGGCGAGGTCACACAATGAGCAGTTCTTC; CDR3: CTSSQRRRARSHNEQFF
V: TRBV7-9; J: TRBJ1-2; size: NA; D: NA; DNA: TGTGCCAGCAGCTCCCGGGGAGAACTTATCTATGGCTACACCTTC; CDR3: CASSSRGELIYGYTF
V: TRBV7-6; J: TRBJ2-6; size: NA; D: NA; DNA: TGTGCCAGCAGCCACAGGATCTCTGGGGCCAACGTCCTGACTTTC; CDR3: CASSHRISGANVLTF
V: TRBV28; J: TRBJ1-2; size: NA; D: NA; DNA: TGTGCCAGCAGTACAGAGGGGGTAGGCGGCTACACCTTC; CDR3: CASSTEGVGGYTF
V: TRBV5-6; J: TRBJ1-2; size: NA; D: TRBD1; DNA: TGTGCCAGCAGCCTGGACAGGATCTATGGCTACACCTTC; CDR3: CASSLDRIYGYTF
V: TRBV7-8; J: TRBJ2-2; size: NA; D: NA; DNA: TGTGCCAGCAGCTTGCTCCGCAGTACCACCGGGGAGCTGTTTTTT; CDR3: CASSLLRSTTGELFF
V: TRBV19; J: TRBJ1-1; size: NA; D: NA; DNA: TGTGCCAGTAGTATGTTGACAGCCATCATGAACACTGAAGCTTTCTTT; CDR3: CASSMLTAIMNTEAFF
V: TRBV7-2; J: TRBJ2-2; size: NA; D: TRBD2; DNA: TGTGCCAGCAGCGCCTTCGGCGGGGGAAACACCGGGGAGCTGTTTTTT; CDR3: CASSAFGGGNTGELFF
V: TRBV5-1; J: TRBJ2-5; size: NA; D: NA; DNA: TGCGCCAGCAGCGCACAATGGGGTTGGACATCTACCAACCAAGAGACCCAGTACTTC; CDR3: CASSAQWGWTSTNQETQYF
V: TRBV5-1; J: TRBJ2-7; size: NA; D: TRBD2; DNA: TGCGCCAGCAGCTTGGCTAACCAAGGAGCGGGGGTGGCGTACGAGCAGTACTTC; CDR3: CASSLANQGAGVAYEQYF
V: TRBV4-1; J: TRBJ2-1; size: NA; D: TRBD2; DNA: TGCGCCAGCAGCCAAGAAAGCCTAGCGGGGGCTGAGCAGTTCTTC; CDR3: CASSQESLAGAEQFF
V: TRBV7-7; J: TRBJ2-2; size: NA; D: TRBD2; DNA: TGTGCTAGCAGCCGACTAGCGGGGGTTGGGACCGGGGAGCTGTTTTTT; CDR3: CASSRLAGVGTGELFF
V: TRBV10-3; J: TRBJ2-5; size: NA; D: TRBD1; DNA: TGTGCCATCTACGACAGGGAGCGGGAGACCCAGTACTTC; CDR3: CAIYDRERETQYF
V: TRBV7-2; J: TRBJ1-2; size: NA; D: NA; DNA: TGTGCCAGCAGCTTAGCGCCGGGGGTCCGGTATGGCTACACCTTC; CDR3: CASSLAPGVRYGYTF
V: TRBV19; J: TRBJ1-5; size: NA; D: TRBD1; DNA: TGTGCCAGTAGTATAGCAAACCAGGGGGCGAGCAATCAGCCCCAGCATTTT; CDR3: CASSIANQGASNQPQHF
V: TRBV18; J: TRBJ1-1; size: NA; D: NA; DNA: TGTGCCAGCTCATCGGGGGTCCGGGGCACTGAAGCTTTCTTT; CDR3: CASSSGVRGTEAFF
V: TRBV30; J: TRBJ1-1; size: NA; D: NA; DNA: TGTGCCTGGAGTGTAGCAGGGAGGTTTGGGATGAACACTGAAGCTTTCTTT; CDR3: CAWSVAGRFGMNTEAFF
V: TRBV18; J: TRBJ1-1; size: NA; D: NA; DNA: TGTGCCAGCTCACGTTCTCCCAGGGGGAACACTGAAGCTTTCTTT; CDR3: CASSRSPRGNTEAFF
V: TRBV7-2; J: TRBJ2-7; size: NA; D: NA; DNA: TGTGCCAGCAGCCCGGTAATACACGAGCAGTACTTC; CDR3: CASSPVIHEQYF
V: TRBV12-5; J: TRBJ2-7; size: NA; D: TRBD1; DNA: TGTGCTAGTGGTTTGTCCACCCCCAGGGGGCAAGAGCAGTACTTC; CDR3: CASGLSTPRGQEQYF
V: TRBV28; J: TRBJ2-6; size: NA; D: TRBD1; DNA: TGTGCCAGCTGGGGACAGGCCGGGGCCAACGTCCTGACTTTC; CDR3: CASWGQAGANVLTF
V: TRBV30; J: TRBJ1-1; size: NA; D: NA; DNA: TGTGCCTGGACGTCGGGGGAAGGGTCCAACACTGAAGCTTTCTTT; CDR3: CAWTSGEGSNTEAFF
V: TRBV5-6; J: TRBJ1-1; size: NA; D: NA; DNA: TGTGCCAGCAGCGGACAATTAGGGGCGAACACTGAAGCTTTCTTT; CDR3: CASSGQLGANTEAFF
V: TRBV19; J: TRBJ1-6; size: NA; D: TRBD1; DNA: TGTGCCAGTAGTATAGCGACAGGGGGCTATTCACCCCTCCACTTT; CDR3: CASSIATGGYSPLHF
V: TRBV28; J: TRBJ2-4; size: NA; D: TRBD1; DNA: TGTGCCAGCAGTTTAAGGGGGCAGGGGGCGAGGGTGAACATTCAGTACTTC; CDR3: CASSLRGQGARVNIQYF
V: TRBV14; J: TRBJ2-1; size: few; D: NA; DNA: TGTGCCAGCAGCCAAGATTTGGGGGCGTCCTACAATGAGCAGTTCTTC; CDR3: CASSQDLGASYNEQFF
V: TRBV7-2; J: TRBJ2-7; size: NA; D: TRBD2; DNA: TGTGCCAGCAGCTTAATGGCACTAGCGGGGCGCTACGAGCAGTACTTC; CDR3: CASSLMALAGRYEQYF
V: TRBV7-3; J: TRBJ1-1; size: NA; D: NA; DNA: TGTGCCAGCAGCTCACAGATGTCCGGGAAAGCTTTCTTT; CDR3: CASSSQMSGKAFF
V: TRBV29-1; J: TRBJ1-1; size: NA; D: NA; DNA: TGCAGCGTTCGGGGCACTGAAGCTTTCTTT; CDR3: CSVRGTEAFF
V: TRBV28; J: TRBJ2-5; size: NA; D: NA; DNA: TGTGCCAGCAGGGACACCCTCGGAACCCAGTACTTC; CDR3: CASRDTLGTQYF
V: TRBV10-3; J: TRBJ1-6; size: NA; D: NA; DNA: TGTGCCATCAGGCCGGACATCTCCTATAATTCACCCCTCCACTTT; CDR3: CAIRPDISYNSPLHF
V: TRBV10-2; J: TRBJ2-1; size: NA; D: NA; DNA: TGCGCCAGCACTTGGCCCCAGGGATACAATGAGCAGTTCTTC; CDR3: CASTWPQGYNEQFF
V: TRBV11-2; J: TRBJ2-3; size: NA; D: TRBD2; DNA: TGTGCCAGCAGCTTAGGCTCTAGCGGGACGACAGATACGCAGTATTTT; CDR3: CASSLGSSGTTDTQYF
V: TRBV19; J: TRBJ2-2; size: NA; D: NA; DNA: TGTGCCAGTAGTATTCGGCAGGGCTGGTGGGAGCTGTTTTTT; CDR3: CASSIRQGWWELFF